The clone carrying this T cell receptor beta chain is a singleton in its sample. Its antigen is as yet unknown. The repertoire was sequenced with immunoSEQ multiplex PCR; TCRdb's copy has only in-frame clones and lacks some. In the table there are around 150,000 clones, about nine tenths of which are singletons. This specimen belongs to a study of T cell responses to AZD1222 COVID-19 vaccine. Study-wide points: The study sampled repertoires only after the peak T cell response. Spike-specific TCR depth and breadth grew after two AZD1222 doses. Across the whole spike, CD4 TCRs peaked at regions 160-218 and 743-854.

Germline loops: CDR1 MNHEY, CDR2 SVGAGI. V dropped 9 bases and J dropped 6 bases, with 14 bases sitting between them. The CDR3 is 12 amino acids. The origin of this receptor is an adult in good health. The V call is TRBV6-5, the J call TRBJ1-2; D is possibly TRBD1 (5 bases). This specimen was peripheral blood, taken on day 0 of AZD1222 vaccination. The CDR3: CARRDSGHGYTF. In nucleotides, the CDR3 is TGTGCCAGACGGGACTCCGGACATGGCTACACCTTC.